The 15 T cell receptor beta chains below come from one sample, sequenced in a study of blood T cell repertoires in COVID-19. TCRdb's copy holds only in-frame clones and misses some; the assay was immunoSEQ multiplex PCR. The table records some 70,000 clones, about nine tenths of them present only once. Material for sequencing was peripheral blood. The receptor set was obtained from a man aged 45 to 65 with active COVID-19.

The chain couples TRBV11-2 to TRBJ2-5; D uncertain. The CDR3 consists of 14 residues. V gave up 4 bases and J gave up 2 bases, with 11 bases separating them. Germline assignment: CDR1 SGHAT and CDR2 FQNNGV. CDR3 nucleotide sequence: TGTGCCAGCAGCTGGCAGGCCTTTCAAGAGACCCAGTACTTC. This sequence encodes CASSWQAFQETQYF.

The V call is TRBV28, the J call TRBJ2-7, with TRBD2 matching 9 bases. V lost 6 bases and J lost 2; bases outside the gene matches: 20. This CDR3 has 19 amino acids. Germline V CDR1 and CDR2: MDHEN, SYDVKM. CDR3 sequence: CASRETFIASGGYTYEQYF. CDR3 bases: TGTGCCAGCAGAGAAACCTTCATAGCCAGCGGGGGGTATACCTACGAGCAGTACTTC.

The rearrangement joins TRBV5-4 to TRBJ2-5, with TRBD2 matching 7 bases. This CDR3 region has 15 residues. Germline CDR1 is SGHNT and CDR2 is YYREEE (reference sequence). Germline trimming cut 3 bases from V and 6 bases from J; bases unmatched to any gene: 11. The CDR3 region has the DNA TGTGCCAGCAGCTCCGGGGGAGGGCAGCTACAGACCCAGTACTTC. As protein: CASSSGGGQLQTQYF.

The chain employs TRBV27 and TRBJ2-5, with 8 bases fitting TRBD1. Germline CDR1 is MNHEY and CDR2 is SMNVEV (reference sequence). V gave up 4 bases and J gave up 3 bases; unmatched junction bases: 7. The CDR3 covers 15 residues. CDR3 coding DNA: TGTGCCAGCAGTTCTCCTGCGACAGGGGAAGAGACCCAGTACTTC. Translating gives CASSSPATGEETQYF.

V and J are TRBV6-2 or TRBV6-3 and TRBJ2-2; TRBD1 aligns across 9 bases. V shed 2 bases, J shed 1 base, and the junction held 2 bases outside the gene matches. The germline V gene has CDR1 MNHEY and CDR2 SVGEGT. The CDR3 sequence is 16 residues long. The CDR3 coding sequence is TGTGCCAGCAGTTACACGGGACAGGGGAACACCGGGGAGCTGTTTTTT. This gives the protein CASSYTGQGNTGELFF.

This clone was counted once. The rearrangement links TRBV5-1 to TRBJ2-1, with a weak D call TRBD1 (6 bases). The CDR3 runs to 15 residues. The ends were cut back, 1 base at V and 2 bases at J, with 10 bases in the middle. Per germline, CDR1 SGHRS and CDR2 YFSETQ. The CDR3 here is CASSLTGQTYNEQFF. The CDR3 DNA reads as TGCGCCAGCAGCTTGACTGGACAGACCTACAATGAGCAGTTCTTC.

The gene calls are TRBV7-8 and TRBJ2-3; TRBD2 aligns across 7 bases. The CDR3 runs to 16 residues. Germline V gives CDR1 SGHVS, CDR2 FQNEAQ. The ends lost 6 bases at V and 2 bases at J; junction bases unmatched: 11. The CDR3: CASRGLGGRATDTQYF. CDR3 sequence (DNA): TGTGCCAGCAGAGGGTTAGGCGGGAGAGCCACAGATACGCAGTATTTT.

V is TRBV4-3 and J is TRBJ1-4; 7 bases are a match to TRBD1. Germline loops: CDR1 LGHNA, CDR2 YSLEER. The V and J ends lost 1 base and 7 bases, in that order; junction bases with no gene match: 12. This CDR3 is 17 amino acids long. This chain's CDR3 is CASSQAYRGQRSEKLFF. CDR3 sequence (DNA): TGCGCCAGCAGCCAAGCATACCGGGGACAGCGGAGTGAAAAACTGTTTTTT.

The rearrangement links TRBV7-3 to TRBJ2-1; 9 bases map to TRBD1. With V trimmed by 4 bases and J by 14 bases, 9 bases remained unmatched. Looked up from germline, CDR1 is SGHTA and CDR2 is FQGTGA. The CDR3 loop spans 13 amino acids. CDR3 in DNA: TGTGCCAGCAGCTCCGGACAGGGGAGTTCAAAGTTCTTC. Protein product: CASSSGQGSSKFF.

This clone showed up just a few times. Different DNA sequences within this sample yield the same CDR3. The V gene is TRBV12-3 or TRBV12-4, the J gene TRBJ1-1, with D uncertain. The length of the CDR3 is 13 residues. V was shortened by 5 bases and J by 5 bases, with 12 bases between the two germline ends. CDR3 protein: CASSPGLGTEAFF. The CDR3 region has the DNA TGTGCCAGCAGTCCCGGACTCGGAACTGAAGCTTTCTTT.

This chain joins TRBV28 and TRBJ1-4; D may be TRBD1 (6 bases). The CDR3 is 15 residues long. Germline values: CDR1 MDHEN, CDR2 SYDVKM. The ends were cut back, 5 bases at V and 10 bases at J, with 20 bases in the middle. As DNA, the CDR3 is TGTGCCAGCAGTCAGACAGGCGCCCAGGATGGAAAACTGTTTTTT. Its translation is CASSQTGAQDGKLFF.

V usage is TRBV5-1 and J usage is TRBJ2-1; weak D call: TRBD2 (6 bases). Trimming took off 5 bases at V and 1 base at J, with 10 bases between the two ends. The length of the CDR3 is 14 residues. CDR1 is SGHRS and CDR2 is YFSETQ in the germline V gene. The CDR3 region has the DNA TGCGCCAGCAGTGTCGGGAGTTCCTACAATGAGCAGTTCTTC. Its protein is CASSVGSSYNEQFF.

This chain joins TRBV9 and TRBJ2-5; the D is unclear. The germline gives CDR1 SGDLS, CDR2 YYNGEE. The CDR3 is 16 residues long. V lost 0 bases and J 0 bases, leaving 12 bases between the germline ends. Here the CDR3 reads CASSVGYWADQETQYF. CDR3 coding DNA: TGTGCCAGCAGCGTAGGGTATTGGGCAGACCAAGAGACCCAGTACTTC.

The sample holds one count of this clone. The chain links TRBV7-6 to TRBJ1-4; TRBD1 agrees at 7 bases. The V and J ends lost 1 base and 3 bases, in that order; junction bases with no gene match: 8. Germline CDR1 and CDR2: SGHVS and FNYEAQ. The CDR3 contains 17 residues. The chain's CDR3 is CASSLGLNTGANEKLFF. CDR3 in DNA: TGTGCCAGCAGCTTAGGCCTAAATACAGGGGCTAATGAAAAACTGTTTTTT.

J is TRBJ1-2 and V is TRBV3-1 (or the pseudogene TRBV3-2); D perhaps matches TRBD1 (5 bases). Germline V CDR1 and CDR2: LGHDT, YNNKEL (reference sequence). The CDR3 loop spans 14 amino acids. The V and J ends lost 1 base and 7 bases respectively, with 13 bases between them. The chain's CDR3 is CASSQGGRRGGYTF. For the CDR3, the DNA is TGTGCCAGCAGCCAAGGGGGGAGGCGCGGTGGCTACACCTTC.